Listed here are 24 T cell receptor beta chains from one sample, sequenced in a study of shared clonotypes between healthy human individuals. Measured with immunoSEQ multiplex PCR; TCRdb has only the in-frame clones, and not every one. The sample lists millions of clones, 85% to 95% occurring once. Sequencing was carried out using naive CD4+ T cells sorted from blood. Subset indicated: CD45RA+ positively selected. These receptors were obtained from a man aged 18 to 29 in good health.

V usage is TRBV5-1 and J usage is TRBJ2-7; a weak D match, TRBD1 (6 bases). V lost 4 bases to trimming and J lost 3 bases, with 11 bases between them. CDR3 size: 13 residues. Germline assignment: CDR1 SGHRS and CDR2 YFSETQ. The CDR3 nucleotides read TGCGCCAGCAGCCGTATAGGGGGCTACGAGCAGTACTTC. Translating it yields CASSRIGGYEQYF.

The chain couples TRBV19 to TRBJ2-1; possibly TRBD1 or TRBD2 for D (5 bases each). Germline values: CDR1 LNHDA, CDR2 SQIVND (reference sequence). The CDR3 is 15 residues long. Trimming stripped 6 bases from V and 6 bases from J, with 18 bases between. CDR3 coding DNA: TGTGCCAGTAGCCCCCGGGACCTAAGGGGCAATGAGCAGTTCTTC. Protein: CASSPRDLRGNEQFF.

On this clone: Other DNA sequences in the same sample also yield this CDR3. The J gene is TRBJ2-5, the V gene TRBV5-1, with D perhaps TRBD2 (5 bases). V was pared by 7 bases and J by 5 bases, with 15 bases between. Looked up from germline, CDR1 is SGHRS and CDR2 is YFSETQ. The CDR3 has 13 amino acids. CDR3 sequence: CASSLGRGETQYF. For the CDR3, the DNA is TGCGCCAGCTCTTTAGGACGCGGGGAGACCCAGTACTTC.

The rearrangement uses TRBV7-6 and TRBJ2-7, with a weak D call TRBD1 (6 bases). The CDR3 totals 14 residues. Trimming took 1 base from V and 4 from J, leaving 11 bases between them. Germline V CDR1 and CDR2: SGHVS, FNYEAQ. CDR3 nucleotide sequence: TGTGCCAGCAGCTTAGGGGCAGGGGTGTACGAGCAGTACTTC. Residues: CASSLGAGVYEQYF.

About this clone itself: Other DNA sequences from this sample encode an identical CDR3 as well. The chain couples TRBV19 to TRBJ1-4; D is unclear. V was cut by 8 bases and J by 4 bases, with 2 bases left in between. CDR1 is LNHDA, CDR2 SQIVND, per germline (reference sequence). This CDR3 is 10 amino acids long. CDR3 in amino acids: CASGNEKLFF. The CDR3 nucleotides read TGTGCCAGTGGTAATGAAAAACTGTTTTTT.

This sequence joins TRBV27 and TRBJ1-2; D uncertain. Germline values: CDR1 MNHEY, CDR2 SMNVEV (reference sequence). The length of the CDR3 is 14 residues. Trimming removed 8 bases from V and 0 bases from J, with 13 bases in between. The CDR3 coding sequence is TGTGCCAGCCGATCGTGGTCCTCTAACTATGGCTACACCTTC. Its translation: CASRSWSSNYGYTF.

Regarding this clone: The sample carries other DNA sequences with the same CDR3. The CDR3 DNA sequence: TGTGCCTGGAGCCGCGACGAAAAACTGTTTTTT. This encodes CAWSRDEKLFF. The rearrangement links TRBV30 to TRBJ1-4; D is unresolved. CDR1 GTSNPN and CDR2 SVGIG come from the germline V gene (reference sequence). There are 11 residues in the CDR3. V shed 3 bases and J shed 8 bases, with 7 bases lying between them.

This clone was recorded once. V gene TRBV9 combines with J gene TRBJ2-1; tentatively, D is TRBD1 or TRBD2 (5 bases each). The ends were cut back, 4 bases at V and 0 bases at J, with 11 bases in the middle. Germline CDR1 is SGDLS and CDR2 is YYNGEE. The CDR3 length is 15 residues. The CDR3 nucleotides are TGTGCCAGCAGCAAAGGGACGCGCTCCTACAATGAGCAGTTCTTC. Amino acids: CASSKGTRSYNEQFF.

The chain carries TRBV7-9 and TRBJ2-7, with D possibly being TRBD1 (5 bases). CDR1 is SEHNR and CDR2 is FQNEAQ in the germline V gene (reference sequence). Trimming took 2 bases from V and 6 from J, leaving 20 bases between them. CDR3 length equals 16 residues. The CDR3 nucleotides read TGTGCCAGCAGCTTAAGGTCTGTCGAGAGGACACTCGAGCAGTACTTC. This translates into CASSLRSVERTLEQYF.

The J gene is TRBJ1-2, the V gene TRBV28; 8 nucleotides match TRBD1. Germline lookup yields CDR1 MDHEN and CDR2 SYDVKM. Trimming cost V 4 bases and J 8 bases; bases outside gene matches: 9. The CDR3 runs to 14 residues. CDR3: CASSSRTGPVGYTF. CDR3 sequence (DNA): TGTGCCAGCAGTTCCAGGACAGGGCCAGTCGGCTACACCTTC.

The chain combines TRBV6-1 with TRBJ2-7; D is unclear. V was pared by 1 base and J by 6 bases, with 4 bases between. CDR3 length: 11 residues. Germline V gene data show CDR1 as MNHNS and CDR2 as SASEGT. The CDR3 DNA follows: TGTGCCAGCAGTGAAGTGTTCGAGCAGTACTTC. Amino acid sequence: CASSEVFEQYF.

CDR3 in DNA: TGTGCCATCAGTGAGGCGAGGTTCTATGGCTACACCTTC. Translated, it gives CAISEARFYGYTF. The rearrangement joins TRBV10-3 to TRBJ1-2; no clear D gene. V lost 2 bases and J 4 bases, leaving 8 bases between the germline ends. There are 13 residues in the CDR3. Looked up from germline, CDR1 is ENHRY and CDR2 is SYGVKD.

The table lists this clone with a count of one. This chain uses TRBV4-1 with TRBJ2-7; D could derive from TRBD1 or TRBD2 (5 bases each). This CDR3 is 13 amino acids long. CDR1 is MGHRA, CDR2 YSYEKL, per germline. The V end was cut by 6 bases, the J end by 2 bases, with 11 bases between. CDR3 amino acids: CASRGPGTYEQYF. The CDR3, as DNA: TGCGCCAGCAGGGGACCCGGGACCTACGAGCAGTACTTC.

Comments on this clone: Different DNA sequences within this sample yield the same CDR3. The chain recombines TRBV28 with TRBJ2-7, with 9 nucleotides matching TRBD1. CDR3 length: 14 residues. The J segment lost 4 bases and the V segment lost 4 bases, leaving 5 bases of the junction unmatched. The germline V gene has CDR1 MDHEN and CDR2 SYDVKM. The CDR3 DNA reads TGTGCCAGCAGTTACCCGGGACAGGGATACGAGCAGTACTTC. Residues: CASSYPGQGYEQYF.

This clone has just a few counts. V and J are TRBV7-6 and TRBJ2-1; the match to TRBD2 covers 7 bases. This CDR3 contains 13 residues. CDR1 and CDR2 from the germline V gene are SGHVS and FNYEAQ. Losses at the gene ends were 6 bases for V and 8 bases for J; bases not matched to a gene: 7. The CDR3 loop reads CASSGRTRDEQFF. Written as DNA, the CDR3 is TGTGCCAGCAGTGGACGGACTAGGGATGAGCAGTTCTTC. The full variable domain, with the rest looked up from reference TRBV7-6 and TRBJ2-1, is GAGVSQSPRYKVTKRGQDVALRCDPISGHVSLYWYRQALGQGPEFLTYFNYEAQQDKSGLPNDRFSAERPEGSISTLTIQRTEQRDSAMYRCASSGRTRDEQFFGPGTRLTVL.

This clone occurred once. The chain recombines TRBV29-1 with TRBJ1-2; a possible D gene is TRBD1 (6 bases). There are 14 residues in the CDR3. Germline V lookup: CDR1 SQVTM, CDR2 ANQGSEA. V was shortened by 4 bases and J by 0 bases, with 12 bases between the two germline ends. The CDR3 region has the DNA TGCAGCGTTGTGGGGGGCATAACTAACTATGGCTACACCTTC. Translated, it gives CSVVGGITNYGYTF.

The gene calls are TRBV10-3 and TRBJ2-3; TRBD2 agrees at 11 bases. Per the germline V gene, CDR1 is ENHRY and CDR2 is SYGVKD. This CDR3 is built from 15 residues. After removal of 6 bases from V and 5 bases from J, the junction contained 7 bases not matched to a gene. This chain's CDR3 is CAISPLAGAGDTQYF. CDR3 bases: TGTGCCATCAGCCCACTAGCGGGGGCGGGAGATACGCAGTATTTT.

The rearrangement uses TRBV6-6 and TRBJ1-3, with D unresolved. Germline CDR1 and CDR2: MNHNY and SVGAGI (reference sequence). Deletions cut 4 bases from V and 0 bases from J, with 13 bases between. The CDR3 consists of 16 residues. CDR3 in amino acids: CASSWARAISGNTIYF. As DNA, the CDR3 is TGTGCCAGCAGTTGGGCCAGAGCTATCTCTGGAAACACCATATATTTT.

V usage is TRBV9 and J usage is TRBJ2-7, with 7 nucleotides matching TRBD2. V lost 6 bases and J lost 2; bases outside the gene matches: 17. Germline values: CDR1 SGDLS, CDR2 YYNGEE. This CDR3 comprises 17 residues. The DNA for the CDR3 is TGTGCCAGCACCCCCGGGACTATTGGGCCGGAGGCCTACGAGCAGTACTTC. Its translation: CASTPGTIGPEAYEQYF.

This rearrangement joins TRBV19 to TRBJ2-3; unclear D gene. Trimming cost V 3 bases and J 2 bases, with 9 bases left between them. This CDR3 comprises 14 residues. Germline V CDR1 and CDR2: LNHDA, SQIVND (reference sequence). CDR3 sequence reads: CASSIKGYTDTQYF. The CDR3 region has the DNA TGTGCCAGTAGTATTAAGGGCTACACAGATACGCAGTATTTT. Full variable domain (remainder filled in from reference TRBV19 and TRBJ2-3): DGGITQSPKYLFRKEGQNVTLSCEQNLNHDAMYWYRQDPGQGLRLIYYSQIVNDFQKGDIAEGYSVSREKKESFPLTVTSAQKNPTAFYLCASSIKGYTDTQYFGPGTRLTVL.

Notes on this clone: The same CDR3 also results from other DNA sequences found in this sample. CDR3 amino acids: CASSPVSDTQYF. CDR3 DNA sequence: TGCGCCAGCAGCCCGGTTTCAGATACGCAGTATTTT. The chain carries TRBV5-1 and TRBJ2-3; no definite D call. In germline, CDR1 is SGHRS, CDR2 YFSETQ. The CDR3 sequence is 12 residues long. Trimming removed 4 bases at V and 4 bases at J, with 7 bases between.

The chain links TRBV9 to TRBJ2-1; the match to TRBD2 covers 10 bases. The CDR3 loop spans 15 amino acids. The V gene's germline CDR1 is SGDLS and CDR2 YYNGEE. Trimming cost V 3 bases and J 9 bases; bases outside gene matches: 9. The CDR3 region has the DNA TGTGCCAGCAGCGAGAGCGGGAGGGCCCGAGGTGAGCAGTTCTTC. Its protein product is CASSESGRARGEQFF.

The rearrangement links TRBV10-1 to TRBJ2-7, with D perhaps assigned TRBD1 or TRBD2 (5 bases each). The CDR3 extends over 13 amino acids. The germline CDR1 and CDR2 sequences are WNHNN and SYGVQD (reference sequence). Between the trimmed V and J ends, which lost 0 bases and 7 bases, there was a span of 10 bases. CDR3 in DNA: TGCGCCAGCAGTGAGTCGCCAGGGAGAGAGCAGTACTTC. This codes for CASSESPGREQYF.

This chain joins TRBV28 and TRBJ1-2, with 8 nucleotides matching TRBD1. Germline loops: CDR1 MDHEN, CDR2 SYDVKM. Germline trimming cut 8 bases from V and 4 bases from J; bases unmatched to any gene: 3. The CDR3 spans 12 residues. CDR3 loop: CASRQGFYGYTF. The CDR3 DNA sequence: TGTGCCAGCCGACAGGGGTTCTATGGCTACACCTTC.